Following are 20 T cell receptor beta chains from one sample sequenced in a study of blood T cell repertoires in COVID-19. Sequenced by immunoSEQ multiplex PCR; TCRdb stores in-frame clones only, minus some. The profile covers about 140,000 clones, with more than 65% appearing a single time and around 8% taken by the ten largest. Sequencing was done on a sample of peripheral blood. The receptors were sampled from a human donor in a cohort sampled during active COVID-19.

This chain joins TRBV27 and TRBJ2-5; 8 nucleotides align to TRBD1. Trimming removed 2 bases from V and 2 bases from J; junction bases left unmatched: 4. Germline CDR1 and CDR2: MNHEY and SMNVEV (reference sequence). This CDR3 spans 15 amino acids. The CDR3 spells CASSLRGTGQETQYF. CDR3 DNA sequence: TGTGCCAGCAGTTTAAGGGGGACAGGACAAGAGACCCAGTACTTC.

V is TRBV9 and J is TRBJ1-1, with D perhaps matching TRBD1 (6 bases). The V and J ends lost 0 bases and 2 bases respectively, with 14 bases between them. Germline V gene lookup returns CDR1 SGDLS and CDR2 YYNGEE. The CDR3 covers 16 residues. CDR3 in DNA: TGTGCCAGCAGCGTAGCTACCCGGACAGACAACACTGAAGCTTTCTTT. Amino acid sequence: CASSVATRTDNTEAFF.

This chain uses TRBV9 with TRBJ2-7, with D possibly being TRBD1 (6 bases). This CDR3 region has 13 residues. V lost 5 bases and J lost 2, with 11 bases in between. The germline V gene has CDR1 SGDLS and CDR2 YYNGEE. DNA for the CDR3: TGTGCCAGCAGTAACAGGGATACCTACGAGCAGTACTTC. This translates into CASSNRDTYEQYF.

V usage is TRBV6-1 and J usage is TRBJ2-2, with 7 positions matching TRBD1. V gave up 2 bases and J gave up 7 bases; unmatched junction bases: 10. This CDR3 contains 16 residues. From germline, CDR1 is MNHNS and CDR2 SASEGT. The CDR3 region is CASSERGQGVFGELFF. The CDR3 nucleotides read TGTGCCAGCAGTGAACGTGGGCAGGGGGTCTTCGGGGAGCTGTTTTTT.

The chain's CDR3 is CASSQEGRSRAEEKLFF. The CDR3 DNA sequence: TGCGCCAGCAGCCAAGAAGGGAGGTCCCGGGCTGAGGAAAAACTGTTTTTT. J is TRBJ1-4 and V is TRBV4-1, with D uncertain. Per the germline V gene, CDR1 is MGHRA and CDR2 is YSYEKL. Trimming removed 0 bases from V and 8 bases from J, with 19 bases in between. This CDR3 has 17 residues.

V gene TRBV29-1 combines with J gene TRBJ1-3; D is perhaps TRBD1 (6 bases). V was pared by 7 bases and J by 4 bases, with 17 bases between. CDR3 length: 14 residues. Germline V lookup: CDR1 SQVTM, CDR2 ANQGSEA. Written as DNA, the CDR3 is TGCAGCGGGGAGGGGGATTCGGTAGGAAACACCATATATTTT. Translated: CSGEGDSVGNTIYF. Drawing the rest from reference TRBV29-1 and TRBJ1-3, the complete variable domain is SAVISQKPSRDICQRGTSLTIQCQVDSQVTMMFWYRQQPGQSLTLIATANQGSEATYESGFVIDKFPISRPNLTFSTLTVSNMSPEDSSIYLCSGEGDSVGNTIYFGEGSWLTVV.

V is TRBV5-4 and J is TRBJ2-3; no firm D call. V was pared by 2 bases and J by 2 bases, with 12 bases between. Germline values: CDR1 SGHNT, CDR2 YYREEE (reference sequence). CDR3 length: 15 amino acids. In DNA, the CDR3 is TGTGCCAGCAGCTTCGGCGGCGCTTACACAGATACGCAGTATTTT. Translation: CASSFGGAYTDTQYF.

The genes are TRBV28 and TRBJ1-2; 10 positions agree with TRBD1. The J segment lost 2 bases and the V segment lost 5 bases, leaving 5 bases of the junction unmatched. This CDR3 comprises 15 residues. The germline CDR1 and CDR2 sequences are MDHEN and SYDVKM. The CDR3 here is CASSRTGGQNYGYTF. The CDR3 bases are TGTGCCAGCAGTAGGACAGGGGGACAGAACTATGGCTACACCTTC.

The V gene is TRBV3-1 (or the pseudogene TRBV3-2), the J gene TRBJ2-2; 7 nucleotides agree with TRBD1. This CDR3 has 16 residues. Germline CDR1 and CDR2: LGHDT and YNNKEL (reference sequence). Losses at the gene ends were 4 bases for V and 0 bases for J; bases not matched to a gene: 5. The CDR3 loop is CASSREGGANTGELFF. CDR3 bases: TGTGCCAGCAGCCGTGAAGGGGGCGCGAACACCGGGGAGCTGTTTTTT.

This chain joins TRBV25-1 and TRBJ1-6, with D perhaps matching TRBD1 (5 bases). Germline lookup yields CDR1 MGHDK and CDR2 SYGVNS. The CDR3 covers 13 residues. V gave up 9 bases and J gave up 8 bases, with 14 bases separating them. This CDR3 reads CASVSRGDSPLHF. In DNA form, the CDR3 reads TGTGCCAGTGTGTCCCGGGGGGATTCACCCCTCCACTTT.

The CDR3 region is CASSQDRGMNSPLHF. DNA of the CDR3: TGCGCCAGCAGTCAGGACAGGGGGATGAATTCACCCCTCCACTTT. The chain couples TRBV5-1 to TRBJ1-6, with 10 bases identical to TRBD1. The CDR3 sequence is 15 residues long. The junction had 6 bases not matched to a gene; V was cut back by 5 bases and J by 7 bases. CDR1 is SGHRS and CDR2 is YFSETQ in the germline V gene.

The chain joins TRBV5-8 to TRBJ1-2; D is possibly TRBD1 (5 bases). Trimming took off 4 bases at V and 0 bases at J, with 13 bases between the two ends. From germline, CDR1 is SGHTS and CDR2 YDEGEE. CDR3 size: 15 residues. The CDR3: CASSMTVLANYGYTF. In DNA, the CDR3 is TGTGCCAGCAGCATGACAGTCCTAGCTAACTATGGCTACACCTTC.

The CDR3 region is CASTGQGAPNTEAFF. DNA for the CDR3: TGTGCCAGCACCGGACAGGGGGCGCCGAACACTGAAGCTTTCTTT. The chain joins TRBV6-6 to TRBJ1-1, with 11 nucleotides matching TRBD1. The CDR3 has 15 amino acids. Trimming at V came to 7 bases and at J to 1 base, leaving 5 bases not matched to a gene. In germline, CDR1 is MNHNY, CDR2 SVGAGI (reference sequence).

The rearrangement uses TRBV5-1 and TRBJ2-6; 8 bases are shared with TRBD1. The CDR3 loop spans 17 amino acids. Trimming cost V 4 bases and J 4 bases; bases outside gene matches: 10. CDR1 and CDR2 (germline): SGHRS, YFSETQ. The CDR3 nucleotides read TGCGCCAGCAGCCCGATGGCAGGGGGCCGGGGGGCCAACGTCCTGACTTTC. It translates to CASSPMAGGRGANVLTF. The entire variable domain, with the rest obtained from reference TRBV5-1 and TRBJ2-6, is as follows: KAGVTQTPRYLIKTRGQQVTLSCSPISGHRSVSWYQQTPGQGLQFLFEYFSETQRNKGNFPGRFSGRQFSNSRSEMNVSTLELGDSALYLCASSPMAGGRGANVLTFGAGSRLTVL.

The chain joins TRBV5-5 to TRBJ2-7, with 7 positions matching TRBD2. J was trimmed by 10 bases and V by 2 bases; bases with no gene match: 21. This CDR3 comprises 17 residues. Germline V gene lookup returns CDR1 SGHKS and CDR2 YYEKEE (reference sequence). In nucleotides, the CDR3 is TGTGCCAGCAGCTTAACAGGCCGGTTTACCGATAGGGAGGGCCAGTACTTC. Translation gives CASSLTGRFTDREGQYF. Combining the CDR3 with reference TRBV5-5 and TRBJ2-7 gives the whole variable domain DAGVTQSPTHLIKTRGQQVTLRCSPISGHKSVSWYQQVLGQGPQFIFQYYEKEERGRGNFPDRFSARQFPNYSSELNVNALLLGDSALYLCASSLTGRFTDREGQYFGPGTRLTVT.

The chain recombines TRBV6-9 with TRBJ1-5, with TRBD1 matching over 9 bases. The V and J ends lost 4 bases and 5 bases, in that order; junction bases with no gene match: 3. This CDR3 region has 14 residues. Germline V gene lookup returns CDR1 MNHGY and CDR2 SVAAGI. CDR3 sequence: CASSSDRGYQPQHF. The CDR3 DNA follows: TGTGCCAGCAGTTCCGACAGGGGGTATCAGCCCCAGCATTTT.

The CDR3 protein is CASTGGADPTYEQYF. In DNA form, the CDR3 reads TGTGCCAGCACGGGGGGGGCAGATCCTACCTACGAGCAGTACTTC. The rearrangement uses TRBV2 and TRBJ2-7, with TRBD2 matching 8 bases. The CDR3 runs 15 residues. The ends lost 7 bases at V and 2 bases at J; junction bases unmatched: 10. In germline, CDR1 is SNHLY, CDR2 FYNNEI.

This clone has more than one count but fewer than ten. The chain joins TRBV7-2 to TRBJ1-5; D possibly corresponds to TRBD1 (5 bases). The CDR3 totals 13 residues. Deletions cut 5 bases from V and 5 bases from J, with 10 bases between. Germline V gives CDR1 SGHTA, CDR2 FQGNSA. CDR3 coding DNA: TGTGCCAGCAGCCCAGGGCCAGATCAGCCCCAGCATTTT. It codes for CASSPGPDQPQHF.

This clone showed up just a few times. V gene TRBV11-3 combines with J gene TRBJ2-2; D remains unclear. V lost 5 bases, J lost 6 bases, and 16 bases lay in between. From germline, CDR1 is SGHNT and CDR2 YENEEA. There are 15 residues in the CDR3. The CDR3 DNA sequence: TGTGCCAGCAGCGCCGACTCGACTTTATCCGGGGAGCTGTTTTTT. Amino acids: CASSADSTLSGELFF.

V usage is TRBV7-6 and J usage is TRBJ2-5; 7 nucleotides match TRBD2. V dropped 5 bases and J dropped 5; count of bases not matched to a gene: 11. Germline V lookup: CDR1 SGHVS, CDR2 FNYEAQ. The CDR3 is 15 amino acids. The chain's CDR3 is CASSLPTGGPETQYF. In DNA, the CDR3 is TGTGCCAGCAGCCTTCCTACGGGGGGTCCGGAGACCCAGTACTTC.